One sample yielded the 9 T cell receptor beta chains listed below, sequenced in a study of control samples from healthy donors and cancer patients. Only in-frame clones appear in the TCRdb table, and some are missing; sequencing was by immunoSEQ multiplex PCR. Among some 140,000 clones listed, roughly 89% were seen once. The sample taken for sequencing was blood. The receptors here all came from a man aged 25-45 years in good health.

This chain connects TRBV28 to TRBJ2-2; 8 nucleotides line up with TRBD1. The CDR3 sequence is 19 residues long. The germline CDR1 and CDR2 sequences are MDHEN and SYDVKM. V lost 3 bases, J lost 2 bases, and 14 bases stayed unmatched. The CDR3, as DNA: TGTGCCAGCAGTTTGCACCCCTACCGCGGGACAGGCAACACCGGGGAGCTGTTTTTT. Translation gives CASSLHPYRGTGNTGELFF.

This chain joins TRBV11-2 and TRBJ2-7, with TRBD1 matching 8 bases. Germline-derived CDR1 and CDR2 are SGHAT and FQNNGV. The CDR3 loop spans 15 amino acids. Trimming removed 4 bases from V and 1 base from J; junction bases left unmatched: 6. The CDR3 nucleotides read TGTGCCAGCAGCTCTCCTCAGGGGGCGTCCTACGAGCAGTACTTC. It codes for CASSSPQGASYEQYF.

CDR3 sequence: CASSQDFWPGDYGYTF. The DNA of the CDR3 is TGCGCCAGCAGCCAAGATTTTTGGCCAGGGGACTATGGCTACACCTTC. This chain joins TRBV4-1 and TRBJ1-2; D perhaps matches TRBD1 (6 bases). The CDR3 has 16 residues. The ends were cut back, 0 bases at V and 3 bases at J, with 14 bases in the middle. Looked up from germline, CDR1 is MGHRA and CDR2 is YSYEKL.

The CDR3 loop is CASSGGSGQPQHF. CDR3 DNA: TGCGCCAGCAGTGGGGGTAGCGGTCAGCCCCAGCATTTT. V is TRBV5-1 and J is TRBJ1-5, with D perhaps TRBD1 (5 bases). The V end was cut by 5 bases, the J end by 6 bases, with 12 bases between. CDR1 and CDR2 from the germline V gene are SGHRS and YFSETQ. The CDR3 has 13 amino acids.

The J gene is TRBJ2-5, the V gene TRBV4-1; the D gene is possibly TRBD1 (5 bases). From germline, CDR1 is MGHRA and CDR2 YSYEKL. Trimming shortened V by 4 bases and J by 1 base, and 10 bases separated the two germline ends. The CDR3 has 14 amino acids. The CDR3 coding sequence is TGCGCCAGCAGCCCTGGGGCCATCCAAGAGACCCAGTACTTC. This gives the protein CASSPGAIQETQYF.

The chain has TRBV11-2 and TRBJ2-1; D may be TRBD1 (5 bases). There are 15 residues in the CDR3. V lost 1 base and J 5 bases, leaving 12 bases between the germline ends. Germline V gene sequence: CDR1 SGHAT, CDR2 FQNNGV. The CDR3 bases are TGTGCCAGCAGCTTAGCAGGGAACCCAAACAATGAGCAGTTCTTC. Encoded protein: CASSLAGNPNNEQFF.

This clone was recorded only once. The chain combines TRBV4-3 with TRBJ2-3; D is ambiguous. This CDR3 contains 14 residues. V dropped 0 bases and J dropped 4 bases, with 8 bases sitting between them. CDR1 and CDR2 (germline): LGHNA, YSLEER. The chain's CDR3 is CASSQEVNSDTQYF. As DNA, the CDR3 is TGCGCCAGCAGCCAAGAAGTAAACTCAGATACGCAGTATTTT.

The rearrangement joins TRBV20-1 to TRBJ2-1; D unresolved. Trimming cost V 3 bases and J 6 bases, with 9 bases left between them. Germline V gene sequence: CDR1 DFQATT, CDR2 SNEGSKA (reference sequence). The CDR3 length is 12 residues. As DNA, the CDR3 is TGCAGTGCTAGTAGTCGCAGCAATGAGCAGTTCTTC. This translates into CSASSRSNEQFF.

In this sample, this clone turned up once. The gene calls are TRBV7-9 and TRBJ2-1; D gene unclear. The CDR3 contains 15 residues. Germline CDR1 and CDR2: SEHNR and FQNEAQ (reference sequence). V lost 0 bases and J lost 10, with 16 bases in between. The CDR3 region has the DNA TGTGCCAGCAGCTTAGCGCTCCAGCTAGTTTGGGAGCAGTTCTTC. Translated, it gives CASSLALQLVWEQFF.